This T cell receptor beta chain was retrieved from a study of technical replicates of blood from several donors. Clones were read by immunoSEQ multiplex PCR, and TCRdb kept only the in-frame ones, dropping some. This sample has tens of thousands of clones, with roughly 90% found just once. Germline V gene lookup returns CDR1 SGHRS and CDR2 YFSETQ. The CDR3 totals 14 residues. After removal of 2 bases from V and 3 bases from J, the junction contained 4 bases not matched to a gene. Comment on this clone: The sample carries other DNA sequences with the same CDR3.

This clonotype was obtained from a human donor in good health. Some clones in this sample may be carry-over from other donors' samples. Sequences were obtained from PBMCs. V and J are TRBV5-1 and TRBJ1-1; 7 positions match TRBD1. For the CDR3, the DNA is TGCGCCAGCAGCTTAGCAGGGGGTTACACTGAAGCTTTCTTT. Protein sequence: CASSLAGGYTEAFF.